Listed below are T cell receptor beta chains from one sample, sequenced in a study of OX40 agonist ivuxolimab in advanced cancers. The method was immunoSEQ multiplex PCR; TCRdb's version includes in-frame clones alone and lacks a portion of them. The data hold 58,000 or so clones, with around four fifths observed a single time. Sequencing was performed on CD4+ or CD8+ T cells sorted from blood, taken in a trial of the OX40 agonist ivuxolimab. The receptors derive from an adult with an advanced solid tumor such as melanoma, head and neck, liver or kidney cancer. The CDR3 runs from the conserved cysteine through the conserved F or W. D genes are given only for firm matches. Rows may omit the clone size; those that give it use once, few, many or a size class.

j_gene	d_gene	abundance	v_gene	CDR3nt	CDR3aa
TRBJ1-2	.	.	TRBV7-2	TGTGCCAGCAGCTTAGTGGGAGGGAGGGCTCGGAGCTATGGCTACACCTTC	CASSLVGGRARSYGYTF
TRBJ2-1	TRBD2	.	TRBV7-9	TGTGCCAACGAACTAGCGGGGGATTTCAATGAGCAGTTCTTC	CANELAGDFNEQFF
TRBJ2-5	TRBD1	.	TRBV11-3	TGTGCCAGCAGCTTCGGGACAGGGGTGGTGGAGACCCAGTACTTC	CASSFGTGVVETQYF
TRBJ1-3	TRBD1	few	TRBV7-8	TGTGCCAGCAGCCCATACAGGGGGCGCGGGCTCCTCTCTGGAAACACCATATATTTT	CASSPYRGRGLLSGNTIYF
TRBJ2-6	.	.	TRBV23-1	TGCGCCAGCAGTCAAGGGGGTGGGGCCAACGTCCTGACTTTC	CASSQGGGANVLTF
TRBJ2-1	TRBD2	.	TRBV7-9	TGTGCCAGCGACTTTGGGAGGGGAAGGGCCTACAATGAGCAGTTCTTC	CASDFGRGRAYNEQFF
TRBJ1-1	TRBD1	.	TRBV6-6	TGTGCCAGCTCCGGGACAGCGAACACTGAAGCTTTCTTT	CASSGTANTEAFF
TRBJ1-3	TRBD1	once	TRBV7-2	TGTGCCAGCAGCTTAAGTCGACAGGGGGCCTCCTCTGGAAACACCATATATTTT	CASSLSRQGASSGNTIYF
TRBJ1-5	.	.	TRBV9	TGTGCCAGCAACCCTTGGGTGGAGGGCAATCAGCCCCAGCATTTT	CASNPWVEGNQPQHF
TRBJ2-1	TRBD2	.	TRBV4-1	TGCGCCAGCAGCCCCCGTTTCCCGACTAGCGGAAAAACCTACAATGAGCAGTTCTTC	CASSPRFPTSGKTYNEQFF
TRBJ1-3	.	.	TRBV25-1	TGTGCCAGCAGGGGCAGCTCTGGAAACACCATATATTTT	CASRGSSGNTIYF
TRBJ1-4	.	.	TRBV27	TGTGCCAGCAGTTTATCGAGTAGGGGCCCAACTAATGAAAAACTGTTTTTT	CASSLSSRGPTNEKLFF
TRBJ2-3	.	few	TRBV10-3	TGTGCCATCCGTGACTCTAGGGGGGCCCGGGCAGATACGCAGTATTTT	CAIRDSRGARADTQYF
TRBJ1-2	.	.	TRBV4-2	TGTGCCAGCAGCCATACGGAGGCTACTAACTATGGCTACACCTTC	CASSHTEATNYGYTF
TRBJ2-7	.	.	TRBV4-3	TGCGCCAGCAGCCAACAGACAGGACTTCACTACGAGCAGTACTTC	CASSQQTGLHYEQYF
TRBJ2-3	.	.	TRBV5-8	TGTGCCAGCAGCTATCAGAGCACAGATACGCAGTATTTT	CASSYQSTDTQYF
TRBJ2-5	.	.	TRBV28	TGTGCCAGCGCCTCCGAGGAATCCGCTGGGGAGACCCAGTACTTC	CASASEESAGETQYF
TRBJ2-5	.	once	TRBV5-6	TGTGCCAGCAGCCCCCGAGGGGGGACCCAAGAGACCCAGTACTTC	CASSPRGGTQETQYF